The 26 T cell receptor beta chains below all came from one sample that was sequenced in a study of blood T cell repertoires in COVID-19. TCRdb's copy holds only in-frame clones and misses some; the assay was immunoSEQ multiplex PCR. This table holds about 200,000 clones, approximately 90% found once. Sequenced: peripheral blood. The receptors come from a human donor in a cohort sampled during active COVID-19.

CDR3 bases: TGTGCCAGCCACAGGGCCCCTAACTATGGCTACACCTTC. Its protein product is CASHRAPNYGYTF. This chain connects TRBV6-5 to TRBJ1-2, with D possibly matching TRBD1 (6 bases). This CDR3 has 13 residues. Deletions cut 8 bases from V and 0 bases from J, with 10 bases between. The germline V gene has CDR1 MNHEY and CDR2 SVGAGI.

CDR3 region: CASSPGTGDNSPLHF. CDR3 in DNA: TGTGCCAGCTCACCAGGGACAGGGGATAATTCACCCCTCCACTTT. J is TRBJ1-6 and V is TRBV18; 10 nucleotides match TRBD1. This CDR3 comprises 15 residues. Germline V gives CDR1 KGHSH, CDR2 LQKENI. Trimming cost V 2 bases and J 5 bases; bases outside gene matches: 0. Based on the CDR3 plus reference TRBV18 and TRBJ1-6, the full variable domain is NAGVMQNPRHLVRRRGQEARLRCSPMKGHSHVYWYRQLPEEGLKFMVYLQKENIIDESGMPKERFSAEFPKEGPSILRIQQVVRGDSAAYFCASSPGTGDNSPLHFGNGTRLTVT.

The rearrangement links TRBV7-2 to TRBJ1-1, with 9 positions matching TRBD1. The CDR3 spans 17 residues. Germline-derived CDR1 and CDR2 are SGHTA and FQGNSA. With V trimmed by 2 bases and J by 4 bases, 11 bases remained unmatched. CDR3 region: CASSLLGTTGGGTEAFF. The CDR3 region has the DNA TGTGCCAGCAGCTTACTCGGGACGACAGGGGGAGGCACTGAAGCTTTCTTT.

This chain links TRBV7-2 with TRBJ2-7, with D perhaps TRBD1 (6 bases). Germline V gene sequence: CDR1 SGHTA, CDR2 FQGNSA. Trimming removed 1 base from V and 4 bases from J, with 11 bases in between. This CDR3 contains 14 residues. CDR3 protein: CASSLGTVKYEQYF. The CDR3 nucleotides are TGTGCCAGCAGCTTAGGGACAGTAAAATACGAGCAGTACTTC.

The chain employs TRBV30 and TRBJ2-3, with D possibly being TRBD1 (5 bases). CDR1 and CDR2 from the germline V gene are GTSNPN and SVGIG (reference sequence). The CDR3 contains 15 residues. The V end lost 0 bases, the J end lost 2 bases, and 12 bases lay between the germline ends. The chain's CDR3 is CAWSVGQGSTDTQYF. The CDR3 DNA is TGTGCCTGGAGTGTAGGACAAGGCTCCACAGATACGCAGTATTTT.

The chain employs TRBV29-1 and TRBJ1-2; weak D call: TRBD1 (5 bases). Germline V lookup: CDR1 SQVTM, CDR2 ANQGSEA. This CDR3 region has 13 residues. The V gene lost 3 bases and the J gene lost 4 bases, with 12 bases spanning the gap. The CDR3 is CSVDGPGFYGYTF. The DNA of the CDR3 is TGCAGCGTTGATGGGCCAGGGTTCTATGGCTACACCTTC.

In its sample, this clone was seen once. The CDR3 loop reads CASTLTENTEAFF. The CDR3 nucleotides read TGTGCCAGCACTCTGACAGAGAACACTGAAGCTTTCTTT. This chain joins TRBV6-6 and TRBJ1-1; D may be TRBD1 (5 bases). Trimming cost V 7 bases and J 1 base, with 10 bases left between them. The CDR3 sequence is 13 residues long. Germline V gives CDR1 MNHNY, CDR2 SVGAGI (reference sequence).

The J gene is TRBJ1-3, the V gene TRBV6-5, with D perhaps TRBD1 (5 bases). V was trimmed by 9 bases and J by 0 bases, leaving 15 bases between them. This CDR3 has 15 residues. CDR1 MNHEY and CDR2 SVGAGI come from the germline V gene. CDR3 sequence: CARRIGGDSGNTIYF. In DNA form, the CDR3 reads TGTGCCAGACGGATTGGGGGGGACTCTGGAAACACCATATATTTT.

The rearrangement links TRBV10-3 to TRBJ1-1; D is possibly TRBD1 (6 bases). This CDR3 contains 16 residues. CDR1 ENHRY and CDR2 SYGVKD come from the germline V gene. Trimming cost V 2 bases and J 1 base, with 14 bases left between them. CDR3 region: CAISEPGAGRNTEAFF. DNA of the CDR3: TGTGCCATCAGTGAGCCAGGGGCAGGGCGGAACACTGAAGCTTTCTTT.

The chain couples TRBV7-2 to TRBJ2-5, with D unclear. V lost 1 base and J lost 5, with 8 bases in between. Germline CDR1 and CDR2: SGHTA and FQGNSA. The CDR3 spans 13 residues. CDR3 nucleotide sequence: TGTGCCAGCAGCTTAGGTACTCCGGAGACCCAGTACTTC. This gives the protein CASSLGTPETQYF.

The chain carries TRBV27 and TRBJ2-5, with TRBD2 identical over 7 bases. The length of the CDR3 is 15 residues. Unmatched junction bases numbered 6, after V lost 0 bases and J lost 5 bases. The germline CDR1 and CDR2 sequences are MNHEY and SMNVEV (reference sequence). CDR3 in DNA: TGTGCCAGCAGTTTATCGGGGAGGGCCTGGGAGACCCAGTACTTC. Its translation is CASSLSGRAWETQYF.

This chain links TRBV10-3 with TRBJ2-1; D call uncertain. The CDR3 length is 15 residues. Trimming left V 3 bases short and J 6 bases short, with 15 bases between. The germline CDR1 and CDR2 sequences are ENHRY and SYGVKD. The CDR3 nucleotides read TGTGCCATCAGTGAAAATCGCACTCCCTCCAATGAGCAGTTCTTC. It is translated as CAISENRTPSNEQFF.

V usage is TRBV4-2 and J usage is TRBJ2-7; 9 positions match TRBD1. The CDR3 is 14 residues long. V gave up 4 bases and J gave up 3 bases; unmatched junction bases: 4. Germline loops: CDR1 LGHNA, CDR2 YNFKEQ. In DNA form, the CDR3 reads TGTGCCAGCAGCCCTCAGACAGGGGGCTACGAGCAGTACTTC. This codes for CASSPQTGGYEQYF.

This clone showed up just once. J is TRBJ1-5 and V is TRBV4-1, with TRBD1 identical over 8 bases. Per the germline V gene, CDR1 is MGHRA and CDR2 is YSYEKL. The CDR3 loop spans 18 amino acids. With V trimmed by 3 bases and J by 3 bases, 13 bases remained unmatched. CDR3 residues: CASSHVTIVTGDNQPQHF. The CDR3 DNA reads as TGCGCCAGCAGCCACGTTACCATAGTGACAGGGGACAATCAGCCCCAGCATTTT.

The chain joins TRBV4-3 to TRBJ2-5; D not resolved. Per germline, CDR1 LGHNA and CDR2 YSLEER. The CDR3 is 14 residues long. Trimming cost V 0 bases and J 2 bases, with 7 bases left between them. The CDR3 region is CASSQDSLQETQYF. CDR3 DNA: TGCGCCAGCAGCCAAGATTCCCTGCAAGAGACCCAGTACTTC.

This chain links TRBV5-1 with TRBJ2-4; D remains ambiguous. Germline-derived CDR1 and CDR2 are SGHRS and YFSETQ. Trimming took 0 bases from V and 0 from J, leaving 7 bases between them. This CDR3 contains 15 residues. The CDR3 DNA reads TGCGCCAGCAGCTTGGAGCCTCTAGCCAAAAACATTCAGTACTTC. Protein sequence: CASSLEPLAKNIQYF.

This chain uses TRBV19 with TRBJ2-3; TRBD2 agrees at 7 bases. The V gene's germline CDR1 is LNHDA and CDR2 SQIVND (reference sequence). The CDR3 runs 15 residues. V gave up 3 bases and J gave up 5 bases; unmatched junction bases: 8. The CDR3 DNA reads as TGTGCCAGTAGTATGCGGCGGGAGATTGTAGATACGCAGTATTTT. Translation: CASSMRREIVDTQYF.

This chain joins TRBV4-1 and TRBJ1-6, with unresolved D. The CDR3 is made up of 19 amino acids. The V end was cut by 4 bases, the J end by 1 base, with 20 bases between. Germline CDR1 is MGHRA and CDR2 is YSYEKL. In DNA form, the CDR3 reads TGCGCCAGCAGCCCCCGGCGAGGTATTTTAGAGTCCTATAATTCACCCCTCCACTTT. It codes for CASSPRRGILESYNSPLHF.

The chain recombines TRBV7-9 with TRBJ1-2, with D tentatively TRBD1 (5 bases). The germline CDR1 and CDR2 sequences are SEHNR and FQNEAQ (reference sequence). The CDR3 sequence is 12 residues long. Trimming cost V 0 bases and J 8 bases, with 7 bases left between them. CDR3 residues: CASSLAWGGYTF. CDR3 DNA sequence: TGTGCCAGCAGCTTAGCGTGGGGCGGCTACACCTTC.

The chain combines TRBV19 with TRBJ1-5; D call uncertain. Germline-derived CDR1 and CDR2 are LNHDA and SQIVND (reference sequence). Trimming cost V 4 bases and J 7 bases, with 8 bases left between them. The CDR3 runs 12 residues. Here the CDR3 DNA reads TGTGCCAGTAGTAAAATCAGACAGCCCCAGCATTTT. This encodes CASSKIRQPQHF.

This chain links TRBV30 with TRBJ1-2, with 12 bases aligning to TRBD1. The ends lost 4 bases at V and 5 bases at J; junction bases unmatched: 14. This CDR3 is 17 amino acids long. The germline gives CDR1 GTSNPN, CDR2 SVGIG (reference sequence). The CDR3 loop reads CAWNGPGQGARGYGYTF. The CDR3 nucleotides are TGTGCCTGGAACGGACCGGGACAGGGGGCGCGTGGGTATGGCTACACCTTC.

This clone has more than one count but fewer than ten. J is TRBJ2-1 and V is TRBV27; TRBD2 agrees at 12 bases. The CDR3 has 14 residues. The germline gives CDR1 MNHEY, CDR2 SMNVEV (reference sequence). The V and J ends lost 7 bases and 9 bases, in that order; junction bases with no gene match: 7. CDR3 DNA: TGTGCCAGCAACCCTAGCGGGAGGGCCAGTGAGCAGTTCTTC. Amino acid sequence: CASNPSGRASEQFF.

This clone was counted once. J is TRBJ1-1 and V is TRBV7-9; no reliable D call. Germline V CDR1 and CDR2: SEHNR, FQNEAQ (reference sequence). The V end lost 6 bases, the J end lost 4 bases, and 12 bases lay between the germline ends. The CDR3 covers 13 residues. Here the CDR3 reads CASSRGTVTEAFF. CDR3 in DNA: TGTGCCAGCAGTCGCGGCACTGTCACTGAAGCTTTCTTT.

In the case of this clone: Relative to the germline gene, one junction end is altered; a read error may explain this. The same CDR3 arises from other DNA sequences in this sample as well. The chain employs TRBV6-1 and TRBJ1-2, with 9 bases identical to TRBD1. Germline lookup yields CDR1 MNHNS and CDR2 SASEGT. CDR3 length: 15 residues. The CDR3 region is CASSEADRGLYGYTF. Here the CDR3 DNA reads TGTGCCAGCAGTGAAGCGGACAGGGGCCTCTATGGTTACACCTTC.

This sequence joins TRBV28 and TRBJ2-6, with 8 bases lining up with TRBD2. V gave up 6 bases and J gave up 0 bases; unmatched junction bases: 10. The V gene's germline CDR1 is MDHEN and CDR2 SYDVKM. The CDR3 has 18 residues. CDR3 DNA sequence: TGTGCCAGCAGCGGGGGGGGACTCGGGACCTCTGGGGCCAACGTCCTGACTTTC. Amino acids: CASSGGGLGTSGANVLTF. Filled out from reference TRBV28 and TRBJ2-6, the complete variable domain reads DVKVTQSSRYLVKRTGEKVFLECVQDMDHENMFWYRQDPGLGLRLIYFSYDVKMKEKGDIPEGYSVSREKKERFSLILESASTNQTSMYLCASSGGGLGTSGANVLTFGAGSRLTVL.

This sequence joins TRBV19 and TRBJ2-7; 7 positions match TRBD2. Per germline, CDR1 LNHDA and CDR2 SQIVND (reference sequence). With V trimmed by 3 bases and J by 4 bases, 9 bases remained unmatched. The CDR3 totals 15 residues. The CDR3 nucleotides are TGTGCCAGTAGTATTAGCCTAGCGGCCCAATACGAGCAGTACTTC. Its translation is CASSISLAAQYEQYF.